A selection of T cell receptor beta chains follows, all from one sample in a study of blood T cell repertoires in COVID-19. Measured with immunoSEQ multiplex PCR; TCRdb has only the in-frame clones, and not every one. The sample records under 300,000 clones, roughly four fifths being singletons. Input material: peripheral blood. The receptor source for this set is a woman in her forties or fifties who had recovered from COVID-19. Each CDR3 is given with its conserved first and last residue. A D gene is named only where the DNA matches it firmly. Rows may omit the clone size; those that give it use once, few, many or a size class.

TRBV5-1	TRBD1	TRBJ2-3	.	TGCGCCAGCAGCGCGGGACAGGGGTTTGATACGCAGTATTTT	CASSAGQGFDTQYF
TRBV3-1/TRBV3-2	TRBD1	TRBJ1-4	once	TGTGCCAGCAGCCAAGAGGGACAGGTTTCGGTTCCACGGGAAAAACTGTTTTTT	CASSQEGQVSVPREKLFF
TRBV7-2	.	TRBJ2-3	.	TGTGCCAGCAGCTTACAGTCTCCAGATACGCAGTATTTT	CASSLQSPDTQYF
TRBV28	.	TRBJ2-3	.	TGTGCCAGCAGTCCTGCCTTGGCCCCGGGGGATACGCAGTATTTT	CASSPALAPGDTQYF
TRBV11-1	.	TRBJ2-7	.	TGTGCCAGCAGCTTAGGCTCCAGGGTCTACGAGCAGTACTTC	CASSLGSRVYEQYF
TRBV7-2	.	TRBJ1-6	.	TGTGCCAGCAGCTACCCCGGGGTTGGGCGGGGTTCACCCCTCCACTTT	CASSYPGVGRGSPLHF
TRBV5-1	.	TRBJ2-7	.	TGCGCCAGCAGCCAGGACAGTACCTACGAGCAGTACTTC	CASSQDSTYEQYF
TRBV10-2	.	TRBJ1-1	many	TGCGCCAGCAGCTTGAGCGGACTTGGGAACACTGAAGCTTTCTTT	CASSLSGLGNTEAFF
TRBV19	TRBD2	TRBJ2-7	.	TGTGCCAGTAGTCCAACGTGGGGAGGGTTCCACGAGCAGTACTTC	CASSPTWGGFHEQYF
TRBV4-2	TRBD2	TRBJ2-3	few	TGTGCCAGCAGCGGCGGGGGGGCCACAGATACGCAGTATTTT	CASSGGGATDTQYF
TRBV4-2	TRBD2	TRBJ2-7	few	TGTGCCAGCAGCCAAGAGCGACTAGCGGGTTACGAGCAGTACTTC	CASSQERLAGYEQYF
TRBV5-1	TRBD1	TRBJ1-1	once	TGCGCCAGCTCTACAGGGGGGGTCACTGAAGCTTTCTTT	CASSTGGVTEAFF
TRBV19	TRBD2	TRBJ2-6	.	TGTGCCAGTAGTACCCAACGATTGGCGGGGGGGCGTGGGGCCAACGTCCTGACTTTC	CASSTQRLAGGRGANVLTF
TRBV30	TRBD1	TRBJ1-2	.	TGTGCCTGGAGTGCCGGGACAGGGTATGGCTACACCTTC	CAWSAGTGYGYTF
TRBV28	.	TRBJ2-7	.	TGTGCCAGCACTAGCTCCTACGAGCAGTACTTC	CASTSSYEQYF
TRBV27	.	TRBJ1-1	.	TGTGCCAGCACCTCTCAGGGGAACACTGAAGCTTTCTTT	CASTSQGNTEAFF
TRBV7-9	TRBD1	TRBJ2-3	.	TGTGCCAGCAGCTTATCGACAGGGGGCTTGGAAGATACGCAGTATTTT	CASSLSTGGLEDTQYF
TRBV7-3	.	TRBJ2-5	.	TGTGCCAGCAGCCCCTTAGGCGGGGAGACCCAGTACTTC	CASSPLGGETQYF
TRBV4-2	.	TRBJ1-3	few	TGTGCCAGCAGCCAAGCAAGCGGGAACAGAAAAAACACCATATATTTT	CASSQASGNRKNTIYF
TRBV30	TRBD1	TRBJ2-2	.	TGTGCCTGGAGTGTAGGGGGCCGGGAGCTGTTTTTT	CAWSVGGRELFF
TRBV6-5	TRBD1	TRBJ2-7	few	TGTGCCAGCAGTAACCTGGACAGGGGTAACGAGCAGTACTTC	CASSNLDRGNEQYF
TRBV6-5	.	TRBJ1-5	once	TGTGCCAGCAGTTACGGGGGGACGAACAATCAGCCCCAGCATTTT	CASSYGGTNNQPQHF
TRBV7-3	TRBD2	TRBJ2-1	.	TGTGCCAGCAGCCCAGGTGGACTAGCGGGAGATTTGAATGAGCAGTTCTTC	CASSPGGLAGDLNEQFF
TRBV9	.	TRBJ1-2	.	TGTGCCAGCAGCGTTGGGGCCAACTATGGCTACACCTTC	CASSVGANYGYTF
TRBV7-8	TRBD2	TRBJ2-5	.	TGTGCCAGCAGCTTTCCGTGGGCTAGCGGGGGCCGGGAGACCCAGTACTTC	CASSFPWASGGRETQYF
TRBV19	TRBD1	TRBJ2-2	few	TGTGCCAGTATCGGACAGGGGGCGCGAACCGGGGAGCTGTTTTTT	CASIGQGARTGELFF
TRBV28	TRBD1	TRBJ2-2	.	TGTGCCAGCAGGCCGACAGGGGAAGACACCGGGGAGCTGTTTTTT	CASRPTGEDTGELFF
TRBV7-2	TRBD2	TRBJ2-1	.	TGTGCCAGCAACGGGAGGTCTCATGAGCAGTTCTTC	CASNGRSHEQFF
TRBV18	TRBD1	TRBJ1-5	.	TGTGCCAGCTCACCACTCAGGGGGGCAGACAGGTCTCACTTAAATCAGCCCCAGCATTTT	CASSPLRGADRSHLNQPQHF
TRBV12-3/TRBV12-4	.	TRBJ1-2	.	TGTGCCAGCACCGCGACAGGATCCTATGGCTACACCTTC	CASTATGSYGYTF
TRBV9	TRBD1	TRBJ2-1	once	TGTGCCAGCAGCGTAGGACAGGGGGTCGATGAGCAGTTCTTC	CASSVGQGVDEQFF
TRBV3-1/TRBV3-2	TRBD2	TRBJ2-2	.	TGTGCCAGCAGCCAAGACCTAGCGGGAGACCCAACTAGGGCGCCAAACACCGGGGAGCTGTTTTTT	CASSQDLAGDPTRAPNTGELFF
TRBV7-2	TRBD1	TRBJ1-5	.	TGTGCCAGCAGCTTAGGCCGGACAGGCCGGCATCTCGCCAATCAGCCCCAGCATTTT	CASSLGRTGRHLANQPQHF
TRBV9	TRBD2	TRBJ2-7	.	TGTGCCAGCAGCGAGGGACTAGATTACTACGAGCAGTACTTC	CASSEGLDYYEQYF
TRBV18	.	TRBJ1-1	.	TGTGCCAGCTCACCACCTGGGACAAAGAAGACTGAAGCTTTCTTT	CASSPPGTKKTEAFF
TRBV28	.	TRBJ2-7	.	TGTGCCAGCAGTGAAGCGGGTGCCTACGAGCAGTACTTC	CASSEAGAYEQYF
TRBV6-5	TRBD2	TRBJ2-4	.	TGTGCCAGCAGTTACTTCTCTAGCGGGAGGGAAAACATTCAGTACTTC	CASSYFSSGRENIQYF
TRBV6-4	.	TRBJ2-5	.	TGTGCCAGCAGTGATCAGGCGGGGCCACAAGAGACCCAGTACTTC	CASSDQAGPQETQYF
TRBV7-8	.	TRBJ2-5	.	TGTGCCAGCAGCCGCAACGGGGAGACCCAGTACTTC	CASSRNGETQYF
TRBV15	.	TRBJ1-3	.	TGTGCCACCAGCAGAGATAGTTCTTTCTCTGGAAACACCATATATTTT	CATSRDSSFSGNTIYF
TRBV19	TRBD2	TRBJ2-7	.	TGTGCCAGTAGTATACGGACTAGCGGGAACGAGCAGTACTTC	CASSIRTSGNEQYF
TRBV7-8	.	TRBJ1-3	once	TGTGCCAGCAGCTTAGGATCAGGGAACGGAAACACCATATATTTT	CASSLGSGNGNTIYF
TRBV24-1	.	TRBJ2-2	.	TGTGCCACCAGTGATCCAAGCGGCGGGACCGGGGAGCTGTTTTTT	CATSDPSGGTGELFF
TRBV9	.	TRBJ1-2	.	TGTGCCAGCAGCGTAGGGCAGGGGAAATTCTTGGGGGATGGCTACACCTTC	CASSVGQGKFLGDGYTF
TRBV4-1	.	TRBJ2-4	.	TGCGCCAGCAGCCAAGTCCCCCCGACAGGCAAAAACATTCAGTACTTC	CASSQVPPTGKNIQYF
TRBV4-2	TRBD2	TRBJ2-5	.	TGTGCCAGCAGCCTAAGAGGCCCGGGGGTAGCGGGCCCCTCCAGGGAGACCCAGTACTTC	CASSLRGPGVAGPSRETQYF
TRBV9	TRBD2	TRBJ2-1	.	TGTGCCAGCAGCGAGTTTAGCGGGGCGGGCGATGAGCAGTTCTTC	CASSEFSGAGDEQFF
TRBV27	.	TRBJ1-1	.	TGTGCCAGCAGTCCGTTATCGGCGGGGAGATCAAAGGAGGGGAACACTGAAGCTTTCTTT	CASSPLSAGRSKEGNTEAFF
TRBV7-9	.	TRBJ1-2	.	TGTGCCAGCAGCCCCTACCGCGACCAGACGGGAGGCTACACCTTC	CASSPYRDQTGGYTF
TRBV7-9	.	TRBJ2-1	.	TGTGCCAGCAGCTCGCCCCCTAGCGACAATGAGCAGTTCTTC	CASSSPPSDNEQFF
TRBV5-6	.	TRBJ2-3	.	TGTGCCAGCACTGGCTGGGCTAGCACAGATACGCAGTATTTT	CASTGWASTDTQYF
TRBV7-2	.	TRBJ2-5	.	TGTGCCAGCAGGCCTCGGGGGTTGGAGACCCAGTACTTC	CASRPRGLETQYF
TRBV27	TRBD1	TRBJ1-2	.	TGTGCCAGCAGTCCGGGAGCCGGGACAGGGGGATGGTTTCGAAGCTATGGCTACACCTTC	CASSPGAGTGGWFRSYGYTF
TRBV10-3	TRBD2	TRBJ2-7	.	TGTGCCATCAGTGGTTCGGGAGGGTTTTCCTACGAGCAGTACTTC	CAISGSGGFSYEQYF
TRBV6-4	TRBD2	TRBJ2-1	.	TGTGCCAGCAGTGGGGGAGCGGGGGTCAACAATGAGCAGTTCTTC	CASSGGAGVNNEQFF
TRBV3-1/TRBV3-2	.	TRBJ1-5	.	TGTGCCAGCAGCCAGCAAACTCAGGGTTGCAAAGAGCCCCAGCATTTT	CASSQQTQGCKEPQHF